A selection of T cell receptor beta chains follows, all from one sample in a study of T cell responses to AZD1222 COVID-19 vaccine. Sequencing used immunoSEQ multiplex PCR; TCRdb keeps in-frame clones, though not all of them. Among about 120,000 clones listed, about nine tenths were seen once. The specimen was peripheral blood, collected 28 days after the second dose of the MenACWY control vaccine. These TCRs come from an adult who received the MenACWY meningococcal vaccine as a control. Both conserved end residues are part of each CDR3. Fields, in order: clone size, CDR3 length, J gene, D gene, V gene, CDR3 DNA, CDR3 protein. A D gene is named only where the DNA matches it firmly. Size values are once, few and many counts, or a class for expanded clones, and some rows have none.

size: .
length: 16
J: TRBJ2-1
D: TRBD2
V: TRBV24-1
DNA: TGTGCCACCAGTGAGCGGGGACTAGCGGGAGTAAATGAGCAGTTCTTC
CDR3: CATSERGLAGVNEQFF

size: .
length: 16
J: TRBJ1-2
D: TRBD1
V: TRBV27
DNA: TGTGCCAGCAGTTTAAAGAGGGCAGGGGGCGACTATGGCTACACCTTC
CDR3: CASSLKRAGGDYGYTF

size: .
length: 13
J: TRBJ2-7
D: TRBD2
V: TRBV6-5
DNA: TGTGCCAGCAGGGGGACTAGTGGCTACGAGCAGTACTTC
CDR3: CASRGTSGYEQYF

size: .
length: 14
J: TRBJ2-1
D: .
V: TRBV7-6
DNA: TGTGCCAGCAGCGACCGGGACCTCTACAATGAGCAGTTCTTC
CDR3: CASSDRDLYNEQFF

size: .
length: 14
J: TRBJ2-3
D: .
V: TRBV7-2
DNA: TGTGCCAGCAGCTTCTCCCTAAGCACAGATACGCAGTATTTT
CDR3: CASSFSLSTDTQYF

size: .
length: 14
J: TRBJ2-6
D: .
V: TRBV28
DNA: TGTGCCGTCGGGGCCCCCGATGGGGCCAACGTCCTGACTTTC
CDR3: CAVGAPDGANVLTF

size: .
length: 13
J: TRBJ2-3
D: TRBD2
V: TRBV9
DNA: TGTGCCAGCCAAGCGGGAGTTGAGTATACGCAGTATTTT
CDR3: CASQAGVEYTQYF

size: .
length: 15
J: TRBJ2-1
D: TRBD1
V: TRBV7-9
DNA: TGTGCCAGCAGCTTAGTCGGGACAGCCTACAATGAGCAGTTCTTC
CDR3: CASSLVGTAYNEQFF

size: .
length: 16
J: TRBJ2-3
D: TRBD2
V: TRBV27
DNA: TGTGCCAGCAGTCGTTCTGCGGGAGGATGGACAGATACGCAGTATTTT
CDR3: CASSRSAGGWTDTQYF

size: .
length: 16
J: TRBJ1-1
D: .
V: TRBV19
DNA: TGTGCCAGTACCAAAATCGGACGGCCGGGGGACACTGAAGCTTTCTTT
CDR3: CASTKIGRPGDTEAFF

size: .
length: 16
J: TRBJ2-2
D: TRBD2
V: TRBV27
DNA: TGTGCCAGCAGTTGGCCTAGCGGGGGGATCACCGGGGAGCTGTTTTTT
CDR3: CASSWPSGGITGELFF

size: .
length: 13
J: TRBJ1-2
D: .
V: TRBV2
DNA: TGTGCCAGCAGTGAGCGGAGGGACTCTGGCTACACCTTC
CDR3: CASSERRDSGYTF

size: .
length: 13
J: TRBJ2-7
D: TRBD2
V: TRBV28
DNA: TGTGCCAGCAGTCCTGGGACTAGCGGGACGGAGTACTTC
CDR3: CASSPGTSGTEYF

size: .
length: 15
J: TRBJ2-1
D: TRBD1
V: TRBV14
DNA: TGTGCCAGCAGCCCCCTGACAGGGGGTCTAAATGAGCAGTTCTTC
CDR3: CASSPLTGGLNEQFF

size: .
length: 17
J: TRBJ2-2
D: .
V: TRBV27
DNA: TGTGCCAGCAGTTTCTCCATCCCCTCACCGAACACCGGGGAGCTGTTTTTT
CDR3: CASSFSIPSPNTGELFF

size: few
length: 12
J: TRBJ2-1
D: .
V: TRBV5-1
DNA: TGCGCCAGCAGCTTCGGAGGTCCTGAGCAGTTCTTC
CDR3: CASSFGGPEQFF

size: .
length: 15
J: TRBJ1-4
D: .
V: TRBV28
DNA: TGTGCCAGCAGGACTCCTCAGGGAGTTGGTGAAAAACTGTTTTTT
CDR3: CASRTPQGVGEKLFF

size: .
length: 16
J: TRBJ2-5
D: TRBD1
V: TRBV6-5
DNA: TGTGCCAGCAGTTCCGGACAGGGACAATTACAAGAGACCCAGTACTTC
CDR3: CASSSGQGQLQETQYF

size: .
length: 13
J: TRBJ1-4
D: .
V: TRBV28
DNA: TGTGCCAGCAGCCCGCCGGGTCGGCTAAAACTGTTTTTT
CDR3: CASSPPGRLKLFF

size: .
length: 15
J: TRBJ2-1
D: .
V: TRBV11-2
DNA: TGTGCCAGCAGCTTAGACTGGAGCTCCTACAATGAGCAGTTCTTC
CDR3: CASSLDWSSYNEQFF

size: .
length: 14
J: TRBJ2-1
D: TRBD2
V: TRBV19
DNA: TGTGCCAGTAGTATCGGGGGGGCCTACAATGAGCAGTTCTTC
CDR3: CASSIGGAYNEQFF

size: once
length: 18
J: TRBJ2-1
D: TRBD2
V: TRBV4-1
DNA: TGCGCCAGCAGCCCCCGGACGTTTTGGACTAGCGAGGAGAATGAGCAGTTCTTC
CDR3: CASSPRTFWTSEENEQFF

size: .
length: 14
J: TRBJ2-2
D: .
V: TRBV5-1
DNA: TGCGCCAGCAGGAGGGGAACGGACACCGGGGAGCTGTTTTTT
CDR3: CASRRGTDTGELFF

size: .
length: 14
J: TRBJ1-4
D: TRBD1
V: TRBV24-1
DNA: TGTGCCACCAGTGAGACCGGGACAGACGAAAAACTGTTTTTT
CDR3: CATSETGTDEKLFF

size: .
length: 16
J: TRBJ1-2
D: TRBD1
V: TRBV6-1
DNA: TGTGCCAGCAGTGGGCCTCAGGGGGCCCTGAACTATGGCTACACCTTC
CDR3: CASSGPQGALNYGYTF

size: .
length: 13
J: TRBJ1-1
D: .
V: TRBV29-1
DNA: TGCAGCGTTTACCAGGGACTGAACACTGAAGCTTTCTTT
CDR3: CSVYQGLNTEAFF

size: once
length: 17
J: TRBJ2-5
D: TRBD1
V: TRBV27
DNA: TGTGCCAGCAGTTTACGCTTCCGCGCTGGACAGGGAGAGACCCAGTACTTC
CDR3: CASSLRFRAGQGETQYF

size: .
length: 16
J: TRBJ1-2
D: TRBD1
V: TRBV27
DNA: TGTGCCAGCAGTCCACTCCCGACAGGGCTCGGGTCTGGCTACACCTTC
CDR3: CASSPLPTGLGSGYTF

size: few
length: 15
J: TRBJ2-2
D: .
V: TRBV5-8
DNA: TGTGCCAGCAGCTCGACCCTAGAGAACACCGGGGAGCTGTTTTTT
CDR3: CASSSTLENTGELFF

size: .
length: 14
J: TRBJ1-1
D: .
V: TRBV6-2/TRBV6-3
DNA: TGTGCCAGCAGTTACGCGGGGGCAGGGACTGAAGCTTTCTTT
CDR3: CASSYAGAGTEAFF

size: .
length: 14
J: TRBJ2-7
D: TRBD2
V: TRBV7-9
DNA: TGTGCCAGCAGCCATAGACTAGCGGACTACGAGCAGTACTTC
CDR3: CASSHRLADYEQYF

size: .
length: 15
J: TRBJ1-5
D: .
V: TRBV28
DNA: TGTGCCAGCACTTTAGGGTCCAGGCATCAGGTGCCCCAGCATTTT
CDR3: CASTLGSRHQVPQHF

size: .
length: 13
J: TRBJ2-3
D: TRBD2
V: TRBV19
DNA: TGTGCCAGTAGGGGACTAGCGACAGATACGCAGTATTTT
CDR3: CASRGLATDTQYF

size: .
length: 20
J: TRBJ2-1
D: TRBD2
V: TRBV27
DNA: TGTGCCAGCAGCCTGAACTCCGGGACTAGCGGGAGGGTTTCCTACAATGAGCAGTTCTTC
CDR3: CASSLNSGTSGRVSYNEQFF

size: .
length: 16
J: TRBJ1-3
D: .
V: TRBV7-8
DNA: TGTGCCAGCAGCTTAAGGACCGCGAACTCTGGAAACACCATATATTTT
CDR3: CASSLRTANSGNTIYF

size: .
length: 17
J: TRBJ1-3
D: .
V: TRBV15
DNA: TGTGCCACCAGCAGAGGCACGGGGGACCCCTCTGGAAACACCATATATTTT
CDR3: CATSRGTGDPSGNTIYF

size: .
length: 18
J: TRBJ1-1
D: TRBD1
V: TRBV7-9
DNA: TGTGCCAGCAGCTACCGGGGTGGTAACAGGGGATACAACACTGAAGCTTTCTTT
CDR3: CASSYRGGNRGYNTEAFF

size: .
length: 15
J: TRBJ2-1
D: TRBD2
V: TRBV5-6
DNA: TGTGCCAGCAGGTCCATGGGAGGGTCCTACAATGAGCAGTTCTTC
CDR3: CASRSMGGSYNEQFF